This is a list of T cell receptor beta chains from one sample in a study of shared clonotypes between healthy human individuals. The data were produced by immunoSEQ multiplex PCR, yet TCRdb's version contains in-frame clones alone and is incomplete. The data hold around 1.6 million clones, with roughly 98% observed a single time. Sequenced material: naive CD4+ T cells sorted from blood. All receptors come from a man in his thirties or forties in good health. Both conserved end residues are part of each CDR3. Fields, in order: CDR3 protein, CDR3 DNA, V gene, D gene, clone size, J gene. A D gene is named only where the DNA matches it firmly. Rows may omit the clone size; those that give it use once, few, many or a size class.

CDR3: CASSSDRTGANVLTF
DNA: TGTGCCAGCAGCTCCGACAGGACTGGGGCCAACGTCCTGACTTTC
V: TRBV7-9
D: -
size: -
J: TRBJ2-6

CDR3: CASRVPDRYTGELFF
DNA: TGCGCCAGCAGGGTCCCTGACAGGTACACCGGGGAGCTGTTTTTT
V: TRBV23-1
D: -
size: -
J: TRBJ2-2

CDR3: CASSPYQPGQSYEQYF
DNA: TGTGCCAGCAGTCCATATCAGCCGGGACAATCCTACGAGCAGTACTTC
V: TRBV27
D: -
size: -
J: TRBJ2-7

CDR3: CASSPNSADTQYF
DNA: TGTGCCAGCTCACCAAATAGCGCAGATACGCAGTATTTT
V: TRBV18
D: -
size: -
J: TRBJ2-3

CDR3: CASSPRAGGFYEQYF
DNA: TGTGCCAGCTCCCCCAGGGCGGGAGGTTTTTACGAGCAGTACTTC
V: TRBV18
D: TRBD2
size: -
J: TRBJ2-7

CDR3: CASSLRTGDSTDTQYF
DNA: TGTGCCAGCAGCTTACGGACAGGGGATAGCACAGATACGCAGTATTTT
V: TRBV5-5
D: TRBD1
size: -
J: TRBJ2-3

CDR3: CASSPGGQAYEQYF
DNA: TGTGCCAGCTCACCAGGGGGACAAGCCTACGAGCAGTACTTC
V: TRBV18
D: -
size: -
J: TRBJ2-7

CDR3: CATKDRASNQPQHF
DNA: TGTGCCACCAAGGACAGGGCTAGCAATCAGCCCCAGCATTTT
V: TRBV2
D: TRBD1
size: -
J: TRBJ1-5

CDR3: CASRGREEGEAFF
DNA: TGCGCCAGCCGAGGCCGGGAGGAGGGGGAAGCTTTCTTT
V: TRBV5-1
D: -
size: once
J: TRBJ1-1

CDR3: CASSPVGQGSFF
DNA: -
V: TRBV28
D: -
size: -
J: TRBJ1-1

CDR3: CASSLDLQGYNEQFF
DNA: TGTGCCAGCAGCTTAGATCTTCAGGGGTATAATGAGCAGTTCTTC
V: TRBV11-2
D: -
size: -
J: TRBJ2-1

CDR3: CASSLQRQTEAFF
DNA: TGTGCCAGCAGCCTGCAACGACAGACAGAAGCTTTCTTT
V: TRBV14
D: -
size: -
J: TRBJ1-1

CDR3: CASSRIPGRGDEKLFF
DNA: TGTGCCAGCAGTCGAATCCCCGGTAGGGGTGATGAAAAACTGTTTTTT
V: TRBV25-1
D: -
size: -
J: TRBJ1-4

CDR3: CASSVLDTGLGLTEQFF
DNA: TGTGCCAGCAGCGTACTCGACACGGGACTAGGATTAACTGAGCAGTTCTTC
V: TRBV9
D: TRBD2
size: -
J: TRBJ2-1

CDR3: CASSITLDSQPQHF
DNA: TGTGCCAGTAGTATCACTCTGGATTCCCAGCCCCAGCATTTT
V: TRBV19
D: -
size: -
J: TRBJ1-5

CDR3: CASSQRAGGDEKLFF
DNA: TGCGCCAGCAGCCAAAGGGCAGGGGGAGATGAAAAACTGTTTTTT
V: TRBV4-1
D: TRBD1
size: -
J: TRBJ1-4

CDR3: CASTRGGGPYEQYF
DNA: TGTGCCAGCACCCGAGGGGGAGGGCCCTACGAGCAGTACTTC
V: TRBV2
D: -
size: -
J: TRBJ2-7

CDR3: CASSQPPGTGDYNEQFF
DNA: TGTGCCAGCAGCCAGCCCCCCGGGACAGGCGACTATAATGAGCAGTTCTTC
V: TRBV7-9
D: TRBD1
size: -
J: TRBJ2-1

CDR3: CASSPSATDTQYF
DNA: TGTGCCAGCAGTCCTAGCGCGACAGATACGCAGTATTTT
V: TRBV2
D: -
size: once
J: TRBJ2-3

CDR3: CASRVGGPNTGELFF
DNA: TGTGCCAGCAGGGTCGGCGGACCGAACACCGGGGAGCTGTTTTTT
V: TRBV7-9
D: -
size: -
J: TRBJ2-2

CDR3: CASSSLGSGSNTGELFF
DNA: TGTGCCAGCTCATCTTTGGGTAGCGGGAGTAACACCGGGGAGCTGTTTTTT
V: TRBV18
D: TRBD2
size: -
J: TRBJ2-2

CDR3: CASSKSWGFSSYNEQFF
DNA: TGTGCCAGTAGTAAAAGTTGGGGGTTCAGCTCCTACAATGAGCAGTTCTTC
V: TRBV19
D: -
size: -
J: TRBJ2-1

CDR3: CASSLGLAGYNEQFF
DNA: TGTGCCAGCAGTTTAGGGCTAGCGGGATACAATGAGCAGTTCTTC
V: TRBV28
D: TRBD2
size: -
J: TRBJ2-1

CDR3: CASSRDYEQYF
DNA: TGTGCCAGCAGCCGGGACTACGAGCAGTACTTC
V: TRBV2
D: -
size: -
J: TRBJ2-7

CDR3: CASSEGEGYTF
DNA: TGCGCCAGCAGTGAAGGGGAAGGCTACACCTTC
V: TRBV10-2
D: -
size: -
J: TRBJ1-2

CDR3: CSVKRGQAFF
DNA: TGCAGTGTCAAGAGGGGGCAGGCTTTCTTT
V: TRBV20-1
D: TRBD1
size: -
J: TRBJ1-1

CDR3: CASSLAGGKGGTDTQYF
DNA: TGTGCCAGCAGCTTGGCCGGAGGGAAGGGAGGCACAGATACGCAGTATTTT
V: TRBV5-4
D: -
size: -
J: TRBJ2-3

CDR3: CASSLGGRPGGRETQYF
DNA: TGTGCCAGCAGTTTAGGAGGACGTCCAGGGGGGCGGGAGACCCAGTACTTC
V: TRBV5-4
D: -
size: -
J: TRBJ2-5

CDR3: CASRPGTRNYEQYF
DNA: TGTGCCAGCAGACCCGGGACAAGAAACTACGAGCAGTACTTC
V: TRBV27
D: -
size: -
J: TRBJ2-7

CDR3: CASSYSPRYEQYF
DNA: TGTGCCAGCAGTTACTCCCCTCGGTACGAGCAGTACTTC
V: TRBV6-5
D: -
size: -
J: TRBJ2-7

CDR3: CAISSPVADTQYF
DNA: TGTGCCATCAGCTCCCCTGTCGCAGATACGCAGTATTTT
V: TRBV10-3
D: -
size: -
J: TRBJ2-3

CDR3: CASSLLAGAGELFF
DNA: TGCGCCAGCAGCCTCTTAGCGGGAGCCGGGGAGCTGTTTTTT
V: TRBV5-1
D: TRBD2
size: -
J: TRBJ2-2

CDR3: CASSPVRGYTGELFF
DNA: TGTGCCAGCAGTCCCGTCAGGGGGTACACCGGGGAGCTGTTTTTT
V: TRBV11-2
D: TRBD1
size: -
J: TRBJ2-2

CDR3: CASSLVQGSRNQPQHF
DNA: TGTGCCAGCAGCTTAGTTCAGGGGTCGCGGAATCAGCCCCAGCATTTT
V: TRBV7-9
D: -
size: -
J: TRBJ1-5

CDR3: CASSRGPGVPYEQYF
DNA: TGTGCCAGCAGCCGGGGTCCGGGGGTTCCCTACGAGCAGTACTTC
V: TRBV14
D: -
size: -
J: TRBJ2-7

CDR3: CASSPGLATDTQYF
DNA: TGCGCCAGCAGCCCCGGACTAGCGACAGATACGCAGTATTTT
V: TRBV5-1
D: TRBD2
size: -
J: TRBJ2-3

CDR3: CASSGIGYGYTF
DNA: TGTGCCAGCAGCGGAATAGGCTATGGCTACACCTTC
V: TRBV9
D: -
size: -
J: TRBJ1-2

CDR3: CASSLDRRRETQYF
DNA: TGTGCCAGCAGCTTAGATCGGCGACGAGAGACCCAGTACTTC
V: TRBV7-2
D: -
size: -
J: TRBJ2-5

CDR3: CASSSPRGRRSQETQYF
DNA: TGTGCCAGCAGCTCGCCAAGGGGGAGAAGGAGTCAAGAGACCCAGTACTTC
V: TRBV11-2
D: -
size: -
J: TRBJ2-5

CDR3: CASSPPIGWGHYSEQFF
DNA: TGTGCCAGCAGCCCCCCAATAGGCTGGGGGCATTATTCTGAGCAGTTCTTC
V: TRBV7-2
D: -
size: -
J: TRBJ2-1

CDR3: CASSLSTSPGYNEQFF
DNA: TGCGCCAGCAGCTTGTCGACTAGCCCGGGTTACAATGAGCAGTTCTTC
V: TRBV5-1
D: TRBD2
size: -
J: TRBJ2-1

CDR3: CASSSGQEGYTF
DNA: TGTGCCAGCAGCTCTGGCCAGGAAGGCTACACCTTC
V: TRBV7-8
D: -
size: -
J: TRBJ1-2

CDR3: CASSLWAGLAVSYEQYF
DNA: TGTGCCAGCAGCTTATGGGCTGGGCTAGCGGTTTCCTACGAGCAGTACTTC
V: TRBV7-9
D: TRBD2
size: -
J: TRBJ2-7

CDR3: CASSLGLTTYEQYF
DNA: TGTGCCAGCAGCTTAGGGCTGACTACCTACGAGCAGTACTTC
V: TRBV7-6
D: -
size: -
J: TRBJ2-7

CDR3: CASSLEDSYEQYF
DNA: TGCGCCAGCAGCTTGGAGGACAGCTACGAGCAGTACTTC
V: TRBV5-1
D: -
size: -
J: TRBJ2-7

CDR3: CASSLGTGGSEKLFF
DNA: TGTGCCAGCTCCCTGGGGACAGGGGGCTCTGAAAAACTGTTTTTT
V: TRBV18
D: TRBD1
size: once
J: TRBJ1-4

CDR3: CASSWTIAGGNSYEQYF
DNA: TGCGCCAGCAGCTGGACCATAGCGGGAGGGAACTCCTACGAGCAGTACTTC
V: TRBV5-1
D: TRBD2
size: -
J: TRBJ2-7

CDR3: CASSLRSTGRITYEQYF
DNA: TGTGCCAGCAGCTTGCGGTCGACAGGGCGTATTACCTACGAGCAGTACTTC
V: TRBV5-6
D: TRBD1
size: once
J: TRBJ2-7

CDR3: CSARLGEQYF
DNA: TGCAGTGCAAGACTTGGCGAGCAGTACTTC
V: TRBV20-1
D: -
size: -
J: TRBJ2-7

CDR3: CAWSIGVDYGYTF
DNA: TGTGCCTGGAGTATCGGGGTTGACTATGGCTACACCTTC
V: TRBV30
D: -
size: -
J: TRBJ1-2